This TCR beta chain was identified during a study of cytotoxic CD8 clonotypes in ibrutinib-treated CLL. Study at large: Patients gave response samples after a median about eleven months of treatment, range 6 to 36. Study-wide points: Among the clonotypes, public ones were uncommon and contracted or held stable on treatment. Higher circulating CD8+ T-cell counts strongly accompanied higher baseline clonality, above age-matched healthy donors.

About this clone itself: Its antigen remains unknown.

Trimming stripped 11 bases from V and 0 bases from J, with 8 bases between. Germline V gene sequence: CDR1 SGHTA, CDR2 FQGNSA. The CDR3 extends over 11 amino acids. Using immunoSEQ multiplex PCR, the repertoire was profiled, and TCRdb retains in-frame clones only, with some absent. The sample yields about 160,000 clones, around 80% seen once. The receptor was isolated from a human donor with chronic lymphocytic leukemia. This specimen was PBMCs, taken after 24 months of ibrutinib treatment. V is TRBV7-2 and J is TRBJ2-7; D may be TRBD2 (6 bases). The CDR3 DNA sequence: TGTGCCTCCGGGAGCTCCTACGAGCAGTACTTC. Encoded protein: CASGSSYEQYF.